Listed below are T cell receptor beta chains from one sample, sequenced in a study of blood T cell repertoires in COVID-19. Generated by immunoSEQ multiplex PCR, the TCRdb table keeps only in-frame clones and is missing some. Among under 150,000 clones listed, 75% to 85% were seen once. Specimen: peripheral blood. The receptors stem from a man aged 55 to 69 with active or convalescent COVID-19. Each CDR3 is given without its conserved first and last residue.

V gene: TRBV5-1
CDR3 length: 16
CDR3 protein: ASSLVLAGESWAGELF

V gene: TRBV7-9
CDR3 length: 11
CDR3 protein: ASSPGTDYGYT

V gene: TRBV4-1
CDR3 length: 12
CDR3 protein: ASSQETSGTEWF

V gene: TRBV4-3
CDR3 length: 13
CDR3 protein: ASSQRTGSYNEQF

V gene: TRBV7-9
CDR3 length: 12
CDR3 protein: ASSQDRSTDTQY

V gene: TRBV4-2
CDR3 length: 16
CDR3 protein: ASSQDPIGGGSTGELF

V gene: TRBV2
CDR3 length: 14
CDR3 protein: ASSGGAGVNTGELF

V gene: TRBV14
CDR3 length: 13
CDR3 protein: ASATRGGAIDTQY

V gene: TRBV27
CDR3 length: 11
CDR3 protein: ASSPSDSLRAF

V gene: TRBV28
CDR3 length: 13
CDR3 protein: ASSPQQGAGTEAF

V gene: TRBV19
CDR3 length: 12
CDR3 protein: ASSPGYTNTEAF

V gene: TRBV6-4
CDR3 length: 11
CDR3 protein: ASSWEGTGELF

V gene: TRBV6-2/TRBV6-3
CDR3 length: 12
CDR3 protein: ASSWSGRANEQF

V gene: TRBV30
CDR3 length: 10
CDR3 protein: AWSIIPPEQY

V gene: TRBV2
CDR3 length: 14
CDR3 protein: ASGRDTAGVSYEQY

V gene: TRBV5-1
CDR3 length: 11
CDR3 protein: AEEPPGTDTQY

V gene: TRBV2
CDR3 length: 10
CDR3 protein: ASIRQNTEAF

V gene: TRBV28
CDR3 length: 11
CDR3 protein: ACYRTQGTEAF

V gene: TRBV5-1
CDR3 length: 12
CDR3 protein: ASSIQGQAYEQY

V gene: TRBV19
CDR3 length: 12
CDR3 protein: ASSPEASGQPQH

V gene: TRBV27
CDR3 length: 14
CDR3 protein: ASSPRFGRGVLGYT

V gene: TRBV15
CDR3 length: 11
CDR3 protein: ATSRQGNTEAF